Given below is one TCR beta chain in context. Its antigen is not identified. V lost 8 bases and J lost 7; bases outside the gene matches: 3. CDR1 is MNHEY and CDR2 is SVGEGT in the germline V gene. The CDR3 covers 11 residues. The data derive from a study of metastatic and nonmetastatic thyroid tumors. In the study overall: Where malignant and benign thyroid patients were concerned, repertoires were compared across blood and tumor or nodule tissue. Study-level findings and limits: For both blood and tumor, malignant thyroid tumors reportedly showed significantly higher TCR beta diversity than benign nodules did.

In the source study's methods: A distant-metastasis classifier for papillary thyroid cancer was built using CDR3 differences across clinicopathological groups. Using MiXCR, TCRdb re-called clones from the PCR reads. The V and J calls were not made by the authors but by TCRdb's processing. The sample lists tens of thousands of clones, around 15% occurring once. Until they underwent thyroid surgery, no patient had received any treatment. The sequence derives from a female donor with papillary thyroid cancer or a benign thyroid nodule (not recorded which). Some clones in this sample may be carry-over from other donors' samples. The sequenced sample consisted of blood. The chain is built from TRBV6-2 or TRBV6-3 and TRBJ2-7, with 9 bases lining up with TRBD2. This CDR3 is CASYSGSEQYF. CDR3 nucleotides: TGTGCCAGCTATAGCGGGAGTGAGCAGTACTTC.